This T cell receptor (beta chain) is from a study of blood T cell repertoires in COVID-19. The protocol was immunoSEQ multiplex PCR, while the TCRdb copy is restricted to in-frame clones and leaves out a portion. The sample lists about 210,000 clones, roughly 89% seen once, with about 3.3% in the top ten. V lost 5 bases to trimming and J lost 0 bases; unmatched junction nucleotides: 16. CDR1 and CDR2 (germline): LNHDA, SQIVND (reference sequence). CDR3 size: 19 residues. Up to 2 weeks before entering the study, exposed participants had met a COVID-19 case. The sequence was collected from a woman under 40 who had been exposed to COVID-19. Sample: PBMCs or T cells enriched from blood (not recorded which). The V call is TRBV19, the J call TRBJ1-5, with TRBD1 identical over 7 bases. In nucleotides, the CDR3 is TGTGCCAGTAGTGGGCCCGGCAGGGGGACGGGGTATAGCAATCAGCCCCAGCATTTT. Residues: CASSGPGRGTGYSNQPQHF.